These 7 T cell receptor beta chains originate from one sample sequenced in a study of blood T cells in healthy people across ages. Alongside a J-beta primer mix, a sample-barcoded 5' primer served in a second PCR lasting 7 to 11 cycles. TCRdb passed the 5' RACE reads through MiXCR, listing each CDR3 protein once. The data contain roughly 720,000 distinct CDR3 sequences, about 55% of them singletons. Specimen: blood. The source is a man at least 80 years old in good health.

This chain links TRBV5-1 with TRBJ2-2; TRBD2 matches 8 bases. Germline V gives CDR1 SGHRS, CDR2 YFSETQ. The CDR3 covers 17 residues. The V segment lost 3 bases and the J segment 4 bases; nucleotides outside the gene matches: 11. CDR3 coding DNA: TGCGCCAGCAGCTGTCCCGGGGGGGATCAACTCACCGGGGAGCTGTTTTTT. It translates to CASSCPGGDQLTGELFF.

The chain joins TRBV4-2 to TRBJ2-5, with D uncertain. The CDR3 extends over 13 amino acids. Trimming pared 1 base from V and 11 bases from J, leaving 14 bases between. The germline V gene has CDR1 LGHNA and CDR2 YNFKEQ. DNA for the CDR3: TGTGCCAGCAGCCAAGCAAAGGATTCGGAGCAGTACTTC. It encodes CASSQAKDSEQYF.

Comment on this clonotype: At one boundary the junction diverges from the germline segment, which might be a read error. The rearrangement links TRBV28 to TRBJ1-1; 8 bases line up with TRBD1. The CDR3 covers 12 residues. Germline-derived CDR1 and CDR2 are MDHEN and SYDVKM. The CDR3 here is CVSNRGGTEAFF. The CDR3 DNA reads TGTGTCAGCAACAGGGGGGGCACTGAAGCTTTCTTT.

The chain recombines TRBV11-2 with TRBJ2-5, with D possibly being TRBD2 (6 bases). V gave up 7 bases and J gave up 0 bases, with 18 bases separating them. The CDR3 contains 16 residues. Germline-derived CDR1 and CDR2 are SGHAT and FQNNGV. This CDR3 is CASNSPGTPHQETQYF. The CDR3, as DNA: TGTGCCAGCAACTCCCCCGGGACTCCACACCAAGAGACCCAGTACTTC.

This clonotype has more than one count but fewer than ten. V gene TRBV7-2 combines with J gene TRBJ2-1; D is possibly TRBD2 (7 bases). The tail of the sequence fits TRBJ2-7 better, so the J call may be wrong. The germline V gene has CDR1 SGHTA and CDR2 FQGNSA. The CDR3 runs to 14 residues. The CDR3 bases are TGTGCCAGCAGCACAGGACCCGGGGGGCGCGAGCAGTACTTC. Encoded protein: CASSTGPGGREQYF.

The J gene is TRBJ1-1, the V gene TRBV29-1; D might be TRBD1 (5 bases). Looked up from germline, CDR1 is SQVTM and CDR2 is ANQGSEA. The CDR3 runs 15 residues. V lost 4 bases to trimming and J lost 3 bases, with 18 bases between them. The CDR3 DNA sequence: TGCAGCGTTGGTCCGGGGCGGCTCGGGGACACTGAAGCTTTCTTT. Residues: CSVGPGRLGDTEAFF.

V gene TRBV20-1 combines with J gene TRBJ2-1; weak D call: TRBD2 (6 bases). CDR1 and CDR2 (germline): DFQATT, SNEGSKA (reference sequence). The V gene lost 6 bases and the J gene lost 6 bases, with 15 bases spanning the gap. The CDR3 sequence is 13 residues long. The CDR3 here is CSAPWKRVNEQFF. CDR3 bases: TGCAGTGCCCCCTGGAAGCGGGTCAATGAGCAGTTCTTC.